Listed below are T cell receptor beta chains from one sample, sequenced in a study of read filtering for tumor transcriptome and immune sequencing. TCRdb re-analysed the reads in MiXCR, keeping a single row per CDR3 protein. In the table there are 35,000 to 50,000 distinct CDR3 sequences, 15% to 20% of which are singletons. Sample: a population of CD138-negative cells sorted from bone marrow. Receptor source: a donor at least 40 years old with multiple myeloma. Both conserved end residues are part of each CDR3. Fields, in order: D gene, V gene, clone size, J gene, CDR3 length, CDR3 DNA, CDR3 protein. D genes are given only for firm matches. Expanded clones are given a class, and other clones once, few, many or no size at all.

D: NA
V: TRBV9
size: many
J: TRBJ1-5
length: 15
DNA: TGTGCCAGCAGCGACCGAGGGGAACTCAATCAGCCCCAGCATTTT
CDR3: CASSDRGELNQPQHF

D: NA
V: TRBV6-1
size: many
J: TRBJ1-1
length: 10
DNA: TGTGCCAGCACTGGGCGTATAGCTTTCTTT
CDR3: CASTGRIAFF

D: TRBD1
V: TRBV10-3
size: many
J: TRBJ2-3
length: 13
DNA: TGTGCCACGGACAGGGGGGAGGTGGATACGCAGTATTTT
CDR3: CATDRGEVDTQYF

D: NA
V: TRBV29-1
size: few
J: TRBJ1-1
length: 8
DNA: TGCAGCGCGGTTGGGGCTTTCTTT
CDR3: CSAVGAFF

D: NA
V: TRBV7-9
size: few
J: TRBJ2-2
length: 11
DNA: TGTGCCGTGGAGAACACCGGGGAGCTGTTTTTT
CDR3: CAVENTGELFF

D: NA
V: TRBV19
size: many
J: TRBJ1-2
length: 12
DNA: TGTGCCAGTAGTCCCCCCTACTATGGCTACACCTTC
CDR3: CASSPPYYGYTF

D: NA
V: TRBV20-1
size: NA
J: TRBJ2-1
length: 16
DNA: TGCAGTGCTAGAGAAGACAGGTGGAGCTCCTACAATGAGCAGTTCTTC
CDR3: CSAREDRWSSYNEQFF

D: TRBD1
V: TRBV5-1
size: many
J: TRBJ2-7
length: 16
DNA: TGCGCCAGTGCCTACTCCGGGACAGCCTCCTCCTACGAGCAGTACTTC
CDR3: CASAYSGTASSYEQYF

D: TRBD1
V: TRBV5-1
size: few
J: TRBJ2-5
length: 16
DNA: TGCGCCAGCAGCTCATACCGGACAGGGCATTGGGAGACCCAGTACTTC
CDR3: CASSSYRTGHWETQYF

D: NA
V: TRBV10-3
size: NA
J: TRBJ1-5
length: 12
DNA: TGTGCCATCAGTGAGGGTGGTCAGCCCCAGCATTTT
CDR3: CAISEGGQPQHF

D: NA
V: TRBV7-9
size: many
J: TRBJ2-5
length: 13
DNA: TGTGCCAGCAGCTTAGGAGGGGAAGAGACCCAGTACTTC
CDR3: CASSLGGEETQYF

D: NA
V: TRBV6-5
size: NA
J: TRBJ1-1
length: 19
DNA: TGTGCCAGCAGTGCACTACAGATTGAAGTAAGGGGAACGAAAACTGAAGCTTTCTTT
CDR3: CASSALQIEVRGTKTEAFF

D: TRBD2
V: TRBV7-2
size: medium-sized
J: TRBJ2-1
length: 18
DNA: TGTGCCAGCAGCTTAGGTCATGGACTAGCGGAACCCTACAATGAGCAGTTCTTC
CDR3: CASSLGHGLAEPYNEQFF